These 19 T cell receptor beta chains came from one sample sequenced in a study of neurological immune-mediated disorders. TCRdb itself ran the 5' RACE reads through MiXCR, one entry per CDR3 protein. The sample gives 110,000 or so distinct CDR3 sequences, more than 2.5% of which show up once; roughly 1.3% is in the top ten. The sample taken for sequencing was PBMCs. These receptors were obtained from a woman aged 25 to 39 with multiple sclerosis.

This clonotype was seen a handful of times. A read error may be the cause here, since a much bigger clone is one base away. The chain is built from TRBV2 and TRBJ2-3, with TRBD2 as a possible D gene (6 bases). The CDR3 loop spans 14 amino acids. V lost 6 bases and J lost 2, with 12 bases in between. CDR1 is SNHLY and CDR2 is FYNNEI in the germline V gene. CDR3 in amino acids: CASSYGTYTDTQYF. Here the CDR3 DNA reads TGTGCCAGCAGCTACGGGACTTACACAGATACGCAGTATTTT.

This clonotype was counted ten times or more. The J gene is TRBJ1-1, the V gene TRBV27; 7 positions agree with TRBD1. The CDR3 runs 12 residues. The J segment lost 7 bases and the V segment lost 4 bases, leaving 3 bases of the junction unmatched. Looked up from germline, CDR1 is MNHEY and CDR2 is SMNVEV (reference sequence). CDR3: CASSSGQSEAFF. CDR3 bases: TGTGCCAGCAGTTCGGGACAGAGTGAAGCTTTCTTT.

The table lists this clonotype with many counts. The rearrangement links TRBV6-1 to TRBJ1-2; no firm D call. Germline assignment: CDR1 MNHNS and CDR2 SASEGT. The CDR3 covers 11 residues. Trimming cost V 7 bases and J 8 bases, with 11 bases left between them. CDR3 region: CASTLPIGYTF. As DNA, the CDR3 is TGTGCCAGCACCCTACCCATCGGCTACACCTTC.

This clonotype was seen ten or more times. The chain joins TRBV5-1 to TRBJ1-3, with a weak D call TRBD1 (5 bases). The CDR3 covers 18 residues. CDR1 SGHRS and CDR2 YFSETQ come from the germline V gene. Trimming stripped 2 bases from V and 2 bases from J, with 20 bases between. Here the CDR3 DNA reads TGCGCCAGCAGCTTACCGACAGACACGACCCGGACTGGAAACACCATATATTTT. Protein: CASSLPTDTTRTGNTIYF.

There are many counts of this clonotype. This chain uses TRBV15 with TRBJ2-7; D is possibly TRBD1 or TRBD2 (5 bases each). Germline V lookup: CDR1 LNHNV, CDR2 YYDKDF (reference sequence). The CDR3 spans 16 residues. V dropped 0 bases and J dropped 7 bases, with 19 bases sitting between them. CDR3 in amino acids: CATSRDSGLGPLEQYF. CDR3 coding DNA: TGTGCCACCAGCAGAGATTCGGGGTTGGGACCACTAGAGCAGTACTTC.

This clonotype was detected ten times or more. The CDR3: CASTLGGLAKNIQYF. CDR3 DNA: TGTGCCAGCACCCTCGGGGGCTTAGCCAAAAACATTCAGTACTTC. V usage is TRBV12-3 or TRBV12-4 and J usage is TRBJ2-4; the D call may be TRBD1 or TRBD2 (6 bases each). This CDR3 spans 15 amino acids. Between the trimmed V and J ends, which lost 7 bases and 0 bases, there was a span of 13 bases.

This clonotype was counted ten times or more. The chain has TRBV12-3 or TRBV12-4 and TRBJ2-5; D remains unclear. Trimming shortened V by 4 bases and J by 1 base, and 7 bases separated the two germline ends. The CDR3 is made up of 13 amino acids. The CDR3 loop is CASSSVPQETQYF. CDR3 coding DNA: TGTGCCAGCAGTTCGGTCCCCCAAGAGACCCAGTACTTC.

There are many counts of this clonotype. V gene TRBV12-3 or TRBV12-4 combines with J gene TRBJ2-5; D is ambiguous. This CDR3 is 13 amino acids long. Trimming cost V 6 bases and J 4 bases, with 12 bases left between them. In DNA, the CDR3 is TGTGCCAGCAGCTCCGGCCCGGGAGAGACCCAGTACTTC. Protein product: CASSSGPGETQYF.

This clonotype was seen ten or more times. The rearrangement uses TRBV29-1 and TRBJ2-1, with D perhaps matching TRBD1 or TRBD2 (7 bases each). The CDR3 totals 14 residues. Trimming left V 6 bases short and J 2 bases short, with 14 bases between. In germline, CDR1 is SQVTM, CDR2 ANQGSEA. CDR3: CSVQPGGAYNEQFF. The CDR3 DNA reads TGCAGCGTCCAACCAGGGGGGGCCTACAATGAGCAGTTCTTC.

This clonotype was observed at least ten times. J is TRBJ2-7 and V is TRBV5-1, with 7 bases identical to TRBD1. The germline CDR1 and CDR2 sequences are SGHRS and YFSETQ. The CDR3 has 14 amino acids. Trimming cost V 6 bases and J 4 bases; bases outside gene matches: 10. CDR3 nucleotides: TGCGCCAGCACCCCGCAAGGGGGCTGGTACGAGCAGTACTTC. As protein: CASTPQGGWYEQYF.

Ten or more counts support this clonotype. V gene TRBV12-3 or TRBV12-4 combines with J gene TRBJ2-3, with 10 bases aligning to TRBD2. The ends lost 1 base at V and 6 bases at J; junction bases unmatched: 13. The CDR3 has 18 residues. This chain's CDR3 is CASSLVVASGGGTDTQYF. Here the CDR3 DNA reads TGTGCCAGCAGTTTAGTGGTGGCTAGCGGGGGAGGTACGGATACGCAGTATTTT.

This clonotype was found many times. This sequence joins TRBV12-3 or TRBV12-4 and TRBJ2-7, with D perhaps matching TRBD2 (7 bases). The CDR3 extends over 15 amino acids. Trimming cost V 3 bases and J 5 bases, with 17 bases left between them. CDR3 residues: CASSLVRGAVNEQYF. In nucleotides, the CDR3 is TGTGCCAGCAGTTTGGTTCGGGGGGCGGTCAACGAGCAGTACTTC.

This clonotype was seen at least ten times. The CDR3: CASSFRLTAQDSEQFF. The CDR3 nucleotides are TGTGCCAGCAGCTTTCGGTTGACAGCGCAAGATAGTGAGCAGTTCTTC. The chain carries TRBV5-6 and TRBJ2-1, with D possibly TRBD1 on 5 matching bases. The germline CDR1 and CDR2 sequences are SGHDT and YYEEEE. CDR3 length equals 16 residues. V lost 2 bases and J 9 bases, leaving 21 bases between the germline ends.

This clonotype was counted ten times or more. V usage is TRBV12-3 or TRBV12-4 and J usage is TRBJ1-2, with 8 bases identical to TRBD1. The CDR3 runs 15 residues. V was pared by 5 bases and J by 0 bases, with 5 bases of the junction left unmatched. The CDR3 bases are TGTGCCAGCAGTCGAGGGACAGGAACTAACTATGGCTACACCTTC. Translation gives CASSRGTGTNYGYTF.

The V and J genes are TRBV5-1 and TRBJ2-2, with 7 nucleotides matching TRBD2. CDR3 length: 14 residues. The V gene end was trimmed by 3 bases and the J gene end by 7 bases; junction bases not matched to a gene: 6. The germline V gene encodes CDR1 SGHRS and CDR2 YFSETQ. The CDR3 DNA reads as TGCGCCAGCAGCTCCCTGGGCGGGGGCGGGGAGCTGTTTTTT. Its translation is CASSSLGGGGELFF.

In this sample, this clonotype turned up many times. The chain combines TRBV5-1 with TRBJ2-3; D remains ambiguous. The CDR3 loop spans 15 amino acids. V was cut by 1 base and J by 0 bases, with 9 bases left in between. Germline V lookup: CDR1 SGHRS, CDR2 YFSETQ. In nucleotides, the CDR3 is TGCGCCAGCAGCTTGAGAGGCAGGAGCACAGATACGCAGTATTTT. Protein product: CASSLRGRSTDTQYF.

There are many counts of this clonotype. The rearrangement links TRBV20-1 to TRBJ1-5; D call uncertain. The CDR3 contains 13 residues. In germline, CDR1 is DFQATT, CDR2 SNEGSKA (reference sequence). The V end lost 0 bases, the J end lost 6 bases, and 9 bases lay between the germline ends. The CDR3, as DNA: TGCAGTGCTAGAGATAAAGGGAGTCAGCCCCAGCATTTT. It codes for CSARDKGSQPQHF.

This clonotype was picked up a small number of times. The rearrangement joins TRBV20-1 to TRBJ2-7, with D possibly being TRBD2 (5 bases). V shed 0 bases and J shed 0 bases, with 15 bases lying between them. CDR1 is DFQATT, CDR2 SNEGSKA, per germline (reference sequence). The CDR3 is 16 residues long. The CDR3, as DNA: TGCAGTGCTAGAGATCTCCGCGGGTCAAGCTCCTACGAGCAGTACTTC. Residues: CSARDLRGSSSYEQYF.

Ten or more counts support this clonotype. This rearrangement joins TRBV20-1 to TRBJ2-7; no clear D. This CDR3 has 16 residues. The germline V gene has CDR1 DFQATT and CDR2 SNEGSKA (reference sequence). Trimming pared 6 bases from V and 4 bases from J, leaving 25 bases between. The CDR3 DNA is TGCAGTGCCACCTTGTCTTCGCTAGGGAAAAGGTACGAGCAGTACTTC. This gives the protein CSATLSSLGKRYEQYF.